This T cell receptor (beta chain) was profiled in a study of T cells after yellow fever vaccination. As to this clonotype: Its specificity is not known.

The study, taken as a whole, reports: Faster peaking, at day 5 versus 15, marked a secondary response that was weaker. Reappearing after the booster were most of the clones from primary vaccination (almost 97% CD4, 85% to 90% CD8).

5'RACE template switching added a universal primer site and UMIs to TCR cDNA. TCRdb itself ran the 5' RACE reads through MiXCR, one entry per CDR3 protein. The sample lists about 550,000 distinct CDR3 sequences, 19% occurring once. The CDR3 length is 17 residues. Germline assignment: CDR1 KGHSH and CDR2 LQKENI. Deletions cut 2 bases from V and 3 bases from J, with 17 bases between. Here the sequenced sample was PBMCs, taken 15 days after the yellow fever booster vaccination. This chain links TRBV18 with TRBJ1-5, with D possibly being TRBD1 (5 bases). The origin of this receptor is a young man who received the YFV17D yellow fever vaccine. The DNA of the CDR3 is TGTGCCAGCTCACCAAGTAGTCGCGGCAGGGTCAATCAGCCCCAGCATTTT. This sequence encodes CASSPSSRGRVNQPQHF.